This T cell receptor beta chain originates from a study of cytomegalovirus exposure and HLA in healthy donors (dated by TCRdb to between 2016 and 2019). Concerning the study at large: An earlier analysis of approximately 590 of the donors reported 250 to 350 Gb of sequence data and some 100 million unique TCR beta sequences from some 180 million T cells. Class I and class II HLA loci were covered by the typing at four-digit resolution. To decide whether each TCR beta V gene segment behaved as functional or pseudogenic, an earlier analysis of fewer than 750 of the donors relied on high-throughput TCR beta sequencing. The aim of the study was to test whether cataloging public T cell receptors could identify signatures of past pathogen exposure. The study used immunosequencing to profile the T cell repertoires of 600 to 850 subjects and linked those repertoires to cytomegalovirus serostatus. Donor age, sex, ethnicity and CMV serostatus were collected together with the repertoire data. In addition to the first cohort of 650 to 800 subjects, a separate validation cohort of over 90 different subjects was used. All discovery cohort repertoires had been generated using a single sequencing platform. Among the approximately 400 genotyped donors, approximately 77% belonged to the genetic ancestry cluster associated with self-reported Caucasian donors. The number of donors typed differed by locus, with about 620-630 for A, B, C, DRB1 and DQB1, roughly 520 for DQA1, nearly 610 for DPA1, and approximately 470 for DPB1. Roughly five DR-DQ haplotypes were handled as single units for association and clustering, since linkage in the cohort was strong. The later analysis used no new phenotypic data to find candidate immune exposures, relying instead on TCR beta sequences and their occurrence across donors. A later analysis re-analyzed previously published TCR beta repertoires from 500 to 700 donors and added high-resolution HLA genotyping to study TCR occurrence patterns. An early release covering about 600 HLA-typed donors comprised 250 to 350 gigabases of sequencing data and approximately 80 million unique TCR sequences. A later genetic analysis took genome-wide SNP genotypes for about 55% of the 666 donors and used that subset as a discovery cohort. On average, roughly 250,000 unique TCR beta nucleotide sequences were sequenced per donor among 398 genotyped donors of the cohort, with roughly 18% of those sequences being non-productive. High-throughput TCR immunosequencing, statistical association of individual TCRs with disease status, and machine learning were combined to predict cytomegalovirus infection status. General conclusions and limits of the study: The only immune exposure information available for the cohort was CMV serostatus. While some public TCRs were present in many individuals, most TCR sequences turned up only very rarely across donors. A later genetic analysis associated a missense DCLRE1C variant with V-gene and J-gene trimming of TCR beta chains, and an independent cohort replicated the association. The classifier was reported to diagnose cytomegalovirus status with high specificity and sensitivity in both the original cohort and the validation cohort. Roughly 17 rarely observed V segments, including chromosome 9 orphons, were excluded from the earlier analysis of some 590 of the donors because counts were too low. It was suggested by the authors that the approach could potentially be generalized to other disease states and immunological phenotypes. A further reported finding was that TCR beta sequences accurately predicted the HLA-A and HLA-B alleles for most subjects in the first cohort. In a later analysis, some 18,000 TCR beta sequences were associated with specific HLA alleles at a false discovery rate of 0.05. In this cohort, only TCR beta chains were sequenced, and detectable features were limited by the absence of alpha or paired-chain data. Some IMGT-functional V segments, including TRBV6-2 and TRBV6-3, could not be told apart with the 87-base-pair reads, so those segments were excluded. A few of the identified cytomegalovirus-associated TCR beta chains were confirmed in vitro to be specific for cytomegalovirus antigens. In a later analysis, several top co-occurrence clusters were reported to appear linked to parvovirus B19, influenza, CMV and Epstein-Barr virus. A later analysis found that HLA-associated TCR beta chains were more clonally expanded and had lower generation probabilities than equally common non-associated chains. A later analysis found that most CMV-associated TCR beta chains appeared HLA-restricted, with HLA associations seemingly driven largely by CMV exposure. Correlated functional status among segregating V segments might be attributable to linkage disequilibrium, but an unknown experimental factor could not be ruled out. A later genetic analysis reported fewer N-insertions in productive TCRs among donors in an Asian-associated ancestry cluster than the roughly 690-donor mean. A cluster of highly shared sequence variants was judged likely to represent a technical artifact of the sequencing pipeline. When HLA alleles, especially DR and DQ, strongly co-occurred, attributing TCR associations to individual alleles was difficult. Because HLA typing was missing for some donors at each locus, association tests included only the typed subset. The study gave a list of around 170 TCR beta chains associated with cytomegalovirus. According to a later analysis, TCR association rates differed among HLA loci, with DRB1 alleles showing the most associated TCRs and HLA-C alleles showing the fewest. In an earlier analysis of some 540 of the donors, most TCR beta V segments appeared in productive rearrangements about 87% or about 30% of the time, broadly matching IMGT annotations. Roughly uniform sequencing depth across donors was assumed in presence/absence analyses, although this assumption may not hold.

The cohort was made up of approximately 670 healthy bone marrow donors. All cohort members were sampled while nominally healthy, although unrecorded immune exposures were likely present. The donor was CMV seronegative and was included in the group of several hundred seronegative cohort members. Each donor provided a peripheral blood sample, and peripheral blood mononuclear cells were used for TCR beta sequencing. Genomic DNA extraction from the blood cell samples was performed with the Qiagen DNeasy Blood Extraction Kit. Library construction relied on the immunoSEQ multiplex PCR assay. The multiplex PCR relied on a mix of 60 forward primers for TCR Vbeta segments and 13 reverse primers for TCR Jbeta segments. A multiplex PCR assay on genomic DNA amplified the CDR3 region of rearranged TCR beta genes. The amplified TCR beta libraries were sequenced on the Illumina HiSeq System as 87-base-pair reads. Turning to the authors' computational methods: Across the 666 repertoires, a later analysis counted 78 million or so unique TCR beta chains, roughly 11 million of which were shared by at least two donors. A nearest-neighbor algorithm error-corrected the raw reads and collapsed the reads into unique sequences, merging closely related sequences to remove PCR and sequencing errors. V, D and J gene segments were assigned by aligning CDR3 sequences to IMGT reference sequences. Each retained sequence needed at least a six-nucleotide match to both a V gene segment and a J gene segment. A rearrangement counted as productive if the CDR3 had no stop codons and remained in frame with V and J, and every other rearrangement counted as non-productive. CDR3 was defined according to IMGT convention as the region running from the second conserved V-encoded cysteine to the conserved J-encoded phenylalanine. The earlier analysis of some 550 of the donors excluded any sequence lacking an unambiguous match to a single V gene segment. In an earlier analysis of 450 to 750 of the donors, a V segment was called functional when productive rearrangements were above 56.7%, and segregating when the standard deviation between donors exceeded 5%. A statistical classification framework was built for diagnosing cytomegalovirus status from the catalog of TCR beta chain sequences. V and J gene assignment, in a later analysis, came from comparing TCR nucleotide sequences with IMGT/GENE-DB human TR gene sequences. A later analysis assigned CDR3 sequences and most-parsimonious VDJ recombination scenarios with the TCRdist pipeline. In a later analysis, each TCR beta chain was defined by its CDR3 amino acid sequence together with its V-gene family, and reads lacking a unique V-gene family were excluded. In a later analysis, around 600 highly shared, low-generation-probability nucleotide sequences were removed to address suspected cross-contamination and a sequencing artifact. In a later analysis, a clonal expansion index for each public chain was calculated from normalized within-repertoire ranks of inferred template counts. A later analysis computed generation probabilities with a VDJ recombination model fitted to out-of-frame rearrangements, and checked the results against IGoR. In a later analysis, hypergeometric tests were used to score TCR-TCR, TCR-HLA and TCR-CMV co-occurrence, with a repertoire-size bias correction applied to TCR pairs. A later analysis estimated false discovery rates by permuting HLA or CMV assignments 20 times. In a later analysis, co-occurring TCRs were grouped using DBSCAN, with TCRdist sequence similarity added in when clustering inside HLA-allele-positive subsets. Repertoires with fewer than 30,000 or more than 120,000 public chains, plus five repertoires with anomalous nucleotide sharing, were excluded from co-occurrence clustering. Here the immuneACCESS table is served through TCRdb, limited to in-frame sequences with V and J called. Missing clones are a known gap in these copies; in checked studies unresolved V genes cover under half, and the rest lacks a known reason. V and J calls and clone size are copied from that table; D and trimming were computed from the DNA. The sample table lists 90,000 to 110,000 clones, about 83% of them with a count of one. Jointly, the top ten make up roughly 6.1% of the sample.

According to the germline V gene (reference sequence), CDR1 reads MNHEY and CDR2 reads SMNVEV. The germline ends are 12 bases apart after V is trimmed by 5 bases and J by 2 bases. From its cysteine to its phenylalanine, the CDR3 spans 14 amino acids. Of all the DNA, just the CDR3 is kept, 42 bases in frame from base 1. A single count supports this clone. The antigen it binds to is not known. Base qualities are missing; no much larger clone stands one base away. The specimen sequenced was PBMCs. The chain was built from TRBV27 and TRBJ1-1; TRBD1 could be the D gene, as 5 bases match. The sequence was collected from a man in his late teens or twenties in good health and CMV-seronegative. The sequence in DNA is TGTGCCAGCAGTCCGATGGGGGGAAACACTGAAGCTTTCTTT. This encodes CASSPMGGNTEAFF.